These 21 T cell receptor beta chains originate from one sample sequenced in a study of tumor-infiltrating lymphocytes in primary liver carcinoma. Scientists recovered RNA and DNA together from roughly 20-30 mg of unsorted bulk tissue. Starting from approximately 0.45 ug of total RNA, TCR beta cDNA was produced with a primer in the constant region. Library construction for TCR beta comprised three nested multiplex PCR rounds performed with slightly modified ARM-PCR. TRBV1-TRBV30 forward primers paired with a C-beta reverse primer drove the first two PCR rounds, roughly 10 cycles each. TCRdb ran MiXCR on the multiplex PCR reads and lists one entry per CDR3 protein. Seen here are 75,000 to 90,000 distinct CDR3 sequences, 72% observed once, and the top ten hold 15% to 20%. The source material was liver tumor tissue from sampling region 1. The subset: tumor region T1, superior pole. The source is a man in his forties or fifties with primary liver carcinoma and hepatitis B virus infection.

This chain connects TRBV10-1 to TRBJ2-1; D ambiguous. CDR1 is WNHNN and CDR2 is SYGVQD in the germline V gene (reference sequence). CDR3 length equals 15 residues. The CDR3, as DNA: TGCATCAGCAGTGAGCCGATTTATCCCCTCGATGAGCAGTTCTTC. The encoded protein is CISSEPIYPLDEQFF.

The sample holds one count of this clonotype. One junction end disagrees with the germline gene, perhaps due to a read error. The rearrangement links TRBV6-6 to TRBJ2-7; maybe TRBD2 (5 bases). The CDR3 is made up of 14 amino acids. Germline CDR1 and CDR2: MNHNY and SVGAGI (reference sequence). The chain's CDR3 is CASSYALAGGAQYF. CDR3 DNA: TGTGCCAGTAGTTATGCACTGGCGGGTGGTGCGCAGTACTTC.

This clonotype came up a few times. A read error may explain this, as a much larger clone is one base away. The chain joins TRBV10-1 to TRBJ2-7; a possible D gene is TRBD1 (6 bases). The germline V gene has CDR1 WNHNN and CDR2 SYGVQD (reference sequence). This CDR3 contains 15 residues. In DNA form, the CDR3 reads TGCGCCAGCGGTGAAGGGGGACCCCCTTTCTACGAGCAGTACTTC. It codes for CASGEGGPPFYEQYF.

Comment on this clonotype: An end of the junction does not agree with germline; a read error may underlie this. V gene TRBV7-8 combines with J gene TRBJ2-1; D perhaps matches TRBD2 (6 bases). Germline lookup yields CDR1 SGHVS and CDR2 FQNEAQ. This CDR3 has 13 amino acids. The CDR3: CVSSYQGGAEQSF. Written as DNA, the CDR3 is TGTGTCAGCAGTTACCAAGGAGGGGCTGAGCAGTCCTTC.

The rearrangement uses TRBV4-1 and TRBJ2-3; TRBD2 matches 7 bases. With V trimmed by 4 bases and J by 3 bases, 7 bases remained unmatched. CDR3 length: 15 residues. The germline V gene encodes CDR1 MGHRA and CDR2 YSYEKL. This CDR3 reads CASSRRAGETDTQYF. The CDR3, as DNA: TGCGCCAGCAGCCGTCGTGCGGGAGAGACAGATACGCAGTATTTT.

Notes on this clonotype: A much more abundant neighbour one base away suggests this may be a read error. The V call is TRBV5-1, the J call TRBJ2-1, with 9 bases matching TRBD1. This CDR3 region has 18 residues. Germline V gene data show CDR1 as SGHRS and CDR2 as YFSETQ. V gave up 4 bases and J gave up 0 bases; unmatched junction bases: 11. In nucleotides, the CDR3 is TGCGCCAGCAGCATGGGTCCCGGGACAGGGAGCTCCTACAATGAGCAGTTCTTC. Translated: CASSMGPGTGSSYNEQFF.

As to this clonotype: Likely a read error: the CDR3 ends without its conserved phenylalanine or tryptophan. The V call is TRBV6-5, the J call TRBJ1-3; the D is unclear. This CDR3 has 13 residues. CDR1 is MNHEY and CDR2 is SVGAGI in the germline V gene. The V and J ends lost 8 bases and 0 bases respectively, with 8 bases between them. The CDR3 loop reads CASGHISGNTIYL. The CDR3 coding sequence is TGTGCCAGCGGCCATATCTCTGGAAACACCATATATCTT.

Regarding this clonotype: The germline gene is not matched at one end of the junction; a read error may be the cause. The V gene is TRBV4-2, the J gene TRBJ1-6; D perhaps matches TRBD1 (6 bases). Germline assignment: CDR1 LGHNA and CDR2 YNFKEQ. The CDR3 spans 16 residues. CDR3 loop: CACSESRGGAYSPLHF. The CDR3 bases are TGTGCCTGCAGTGAATCCCGAGGGGGGGCTTATTCACCCCTCCACTTT.

Notes on this clonotype: The junction departs from the called germline gene at one end, perhaps through a read error. V usage is TRBV15 and J usage is TRBJ1-5, with D unclear. This CDR3 comprises 13 residues. The germline gives CDR1 LNHNV, CDR2 YYDKDF (reference sequence). In DNA, the CDR3 is TGTGCCACCAGCAGGGTGATCAATCAGTCCCAGCATTTT. Translated, it gives CATSRVINQSQHF.

Remarks on this clonotype: A much larger clone sits a single nucleotide away, making a read error possible. This chain links TRBV30 with TRBJ2-2, with D possibly being TRBD1 or TRBD2 (6 bases each). Per the germline V gene, CDR1 is GTSNPN and CDR2 is SVGIG (reference sequence). This CDR3 comprises 14 residues. CDR3 nucleotides: TGTGTCTGGGGGGCGGGACACTCCACCGGGGAGCTGTTTTTT. This translates into CVWGAGHSTGELFF.

In the case of this clonotype: A read error may produce the germline difference seen at one junction end. CDR3: CASCDLWPSGSGETQYF. The CDR3 coding sequence is TGTGCCAGCTGTGACCTTTGGCCTAGCGGCTCTGGGGAGACCCAGTACTTC. V gene TRBV6-1 combines with J gene TRBJ2-5; 7 bases are a match to TRBD2. Looked up from germline, CDR1 is MNHNS and CDR2 is SASEGT. This CDR3 spans 17 amino acids.

In regard to this clonotype: The junction does not match germline at one end; this may be a read error. J is TRBJ2-1 and V is TRBV9; 9 nucleotides match TRBD2. Looked up from germline, CDR1 is SGDLS and CDR2 is YYNGEE. The CDR3 is 16 residues long. DNA of the CDR3: TGTGCCAGCAGCGTAGGGGGTAGCGGGGGTCACAATGTGCAGTTCTTC. Its protein product is CASSVGGSGGHNVQFF.

On this clonotype: Compared with germline, one end of the junction differs, possibly owing to a read error. In DNA form, the CDR3 reads TGCAGCGTTGAATTGCCCTCCCACCGGGGAGCTGTTTTT. This codes for CSVELPSHRGAVF. This chain links TRBV29-1 with TRBJ2-2; D may be TRBD2 (5 bases). This CDR3 spans 13 amino acids. Per the germline V gene, CDR1 is SQVTM and CDR2 is ANQGSEA.

On this clonotype itself: The junction differs from germline at one of its ends, possibly a read error. This chain joins TRBV11-2 and TRBJ2-7; maybe TRBD2 (8 bases). The CDR3 spans 15 residues. Germline values: CDR1 SGHAT, CDR2 FQNNGV. The CDR3 loop reads CDSSQYSGGGYKQYF. The CDR3 bases are TGTGACAGCAGCCAGTATTCGGGAGGGGGCTACAAGCAGTACTTC.

Comments on this clonotype: A much more abundant neighbour one base away suggests this may be a read error. The J gene is TRBJ2-2, the V gene TRBV28, with TRBD2 matching 7 bases. With V trimmed by 5 bases and J by 3 bases, 12 bases remained unmatched. CDR1 is MDHEN and CDR2 is SYDVKM in the germline V gene. This CDR3 spans 17 amino acids. CDR3 amino acids: CASSLGMGAGYTGELFF. For the CDR3, the DNA is TGTGCCAGCAGTCTCGGGATGGGAGCGGGGTACACCGGGGAGCTGTTTTTT.

As for this clonotype: The junction differs from germline at one of its ends, possibly a read error. V gene TRBV4-1 combines with J gene TRBJ2-7, with TRBD2 matching 10 bases. CDR3 length: 15 residues. Germline V gene sequence: CDR1 MGHRA, CDR2 YSYEKL. DNA of the CDR3: TGCGCAAGCAGCCAAGAGGGACTAGCGACCTACGAGCAGTACTTC. Protein: CASSQEGLATYEQYF.

Of note for this clonotype: The junction differs from germline at one of its ends, possibly a read error. The J gene is TRBJ2-3, the V gene TRBV6-1; D possibly corresponds to TRBD2 (6 bases). CDR1 is MNHNS, CDR2 SASEGT, per germline. The CDR3 is 16 residues long. CDR3 protein: CASSVQAGRRPGTQNF. The CDR3 nucleotides are TGTGCCAGCAGTGTCCAGGCGGGACGGAGACCAGGTACGCAGAATTTT.

This clonotype was seen only once. This chain connects TRBV23-1 to TRBJ2-1, with TRBD1 identical over 7 bases. TRBV23-1 is known as an ORF, though its function is uncertain. The trim removed 0 bases at V and 3 bases at J, leaving 14 bases unmatched. CDR3 length: 19 residues. The CDR3, as DNA: TGCGCCAGCAGTCAATCTAGGGGGCCAGCCTACGTTAGCTACAATGAGCAGTTCTTC. It is translated as CASSQSRGPAYVSYNEQFF.

The genes are TRBV12-3 or TRBV12-4 and TRBJ1-2; possible D gene TRBD1, 5 bases. The length of the CDR3 is 15 residues. This CDR3 is CTGSLRDGPNYGYTF. In DNA, the CDR3 is TGTACCGGCAGTCTCCGGGACGGGCCTAACTATGGCTACACCTTC.

At least ten counts were recorded for this clonotype. The chain couples TRBV12-3 or TRBV12-4 to TRBJ2-3; no clear D gene. The CDR3 consists of 13 residues. Between the trimmed V and J ends, which lost 1 base and 4 bases, there was a span of 6 bases. The CDR3 region is CASSLVAADTQYF. The DNA for the CDR3 is TGTGCCAGCAGTTTAGTAGCAGCAGATACGCAGTATTTT.

As to this clonotype: Mismatch with germline at one junction end may stem from a read error. The rearrangement uses TRBV29-1 and TRBJ2-2; 8 bases line up with TRBD2. Germline loops: CDR1 SQVTM, CDR2 ANQGSEA. The CDR3 has 14 residues. The CDR3 region has the DNA TGTAGCGTTCCCAACGGACTAGCCTGGGGGGAGCTGTTTTTT. Translation gives CSVPNGLAWGELFF.